This T cell receptor beta chain was identified in a study of T cells in Graves' hyperthyroidism and ophthalmopathy. RNA transcripts provided the source from which TCR beta CDR3 regions were amplified. When the TCR CDR3 underwent first-round RT-PCR, the HTBI primer set was used. TCRdb reprocessed the multiplex PCR reads via MiXCR and lists one record per CDR3 protein. The table shows under 350,000 distinct CDR3 sequences, with around a fifth occurring only once. The table lists this clonotype with a few counts. The antigen is unknown. The length of the CDR3 is 13 residues. Per the germline V gene, CDR1 is SNHLY and CDR2 is FYNNEI. V gave up 4 bases and J gave up 3 bases, with 10 bases separating them. Study-wide results and caveats: Also found in blood were most expanded thyroid clonotypes above 0.001.

These patients, aged 18 to 65, had recently diagnosed hyperthyroidism lasting under 2 months. The authors took PBMCs from 10 ml fresh peripheral blood. This TCR was sampled from a woman aged 45-59 years with Graves' hyperthyroidism. Input material: blood. V usage is TRBV2 and J usage is TRBJ2-7, with D tentatively TRBD1 or TRBD2 (5 bases each). The CDR3 DNA reads as TGTGCCAGCAGTGGGGGTGGGGGCTACGAGCAGTACTTC. This encodes CASSGGGGYEQYF.